These 26 T cell receptor beta chains share one sample of origin, sequenced in a study of cytomegalovirus exposure and HLA in healthy donors. The PCR employed 60 Vbeta primers together with 13 Jbeta primers. TCRdb keeps only in-frame clones here, not all; method: immunoSEQ multiplex PCR. Among approximately 110,000 clones listed, 75% to 85% were seen once. Source material: PBMCs. The receptors here all came from a man aged 30-40 years in good health and CMV-seronegative.

The V and J genes are TRBV9 and TRBJ2-7, with TRBD1 matching over 7 bases. The J segment lost 0 bases and the V segment lost 4 bases, leaving 10 bases of the junction unmatched. Germline V CDR1 and CDR2: SGDLS, YYNGEE. The CDR3 has 16 residues. The DNA for the CDR3 is TGTGCCAGCAGCCCCCGACAGGGTCAAAGCTCCTACGAGCAGTACTTC. Protein: CASSPRQGQSSYEQYF.

This clone appeared a single time. The genes are TRBV6-5 and TRBJ1-6; D perhaps matches TRBD1 (5 bases). Deletions cut 10 bases from V and 6 bases from J, with 13 bases between. The CDR3 is made up of 13 amino acids. Germline values: CDR1 MNHEY, CDR2 SVGAGI. CDR3 sequence reads: CATSQGFNSPLHF. DNA of the CDR3: TGTGCCACTTCCCAGGGTTTTAATTCACCCCTCCACTTT.

J is TRBJ1-5 and V is TRBV28; no definite D call. CDR1 and CDR2 from the germline V gene are MDHEN and SYDVKM. V was shortened by 5 bases and J by 3 bases, with 5 bases between the two germline ends. This CDR3 region has 12 residues. CDR3 region: CASSQINQPQHF. CDR3 sequence (DNA): TGTGCCAGCAGTCAGATCAATCAGCCCCAGCATTTT.

This clone was detected only once. The chain employs TRBV28 and TRBJ1-5; no definite D call. V dropped 10 bases and J dropped 4 bases, with 11 bases sitting between them. Germline V gene lookup returns CDR1 MDHEN and CDR2 SYDVKM. The length of the CDR3 is 12 residues. DNA of the CDR3: TGTGCCACCTCGGTCCTGAATCAGCCCCAGCATTTT. It encodes CATSVLNQPQHF.

The chain uses TRBV9 and TRBJ2-3, with TRBD2 identical over 12 bases. The length of the CDR3 is 17 residues. Trimming removed 3 bases from V and 0 bases from J; junction bases left unmatched: 5. Germline assignment: CDR1 SGDLS and CDR2 YYNGEE. The CDR3 region is CASSGLAGELSTDTQYF. CDR3 nucleotides: TGTGCCAGCAGCGGACTAGCGGGAGAGCTTAGCACAGATACGCAGTATTTT.

The rearrangement uses TRBV7-2 and TRBJ2-2; 8 bases map to TRBD2. Germline V gene sequence: CDR1 SGHTA, CDR2 FQGNSA. With V trimmed by 11 bases and J by 1 base, 6 bases remained unmatched. The CDR3 extends over 14 amino acids. The CDR3 coding sequence is TGTGCCGCGGGGGGCAGGGAGAACACCGGGGAGCTGTTTTTT. This sequence encodes CAAGGRENTGELFF.

The rearrangement uses TRBV5-1 and TRBJ1-1; D not certain. Per the germline V gene, CDR1 is SGHRS and CDR2 is YFSETQ. The CDR3 runs 15 residues. Deletions cut 5 bases from V and 3 bases from J, with 17 bases between. The DNA of the CDR3 is TGCGCCAGCAGATCTTCGGGAGGCCTCTACACTGAAGCTTTCTTT. Its protein is CASRSSGGLYTEAFF.

The chain joins TRBV7-2 to TRBJ2-1; 8 nucleotides align to TRBD1. The germline CDR1 and CDR2 sequences are SGHTA and FQGNSA. The CDR3 runs 13 residues. V lost 6 bases to trimming and J lost 11 bases; unmatched junction nucleotides: 9. The CDR3 reads CASSLDRDGQQFF. CDR3 sequence (DNA): TGTGCCAGCAGTCTGGACAGGGACGGCCAGCAGTTCTTC.

The chain links TRBV7-7 to TRBJ2-5; D possibly corresponds to TRBD2 (6 bases). The length of the CDR3 is 15 residues. The ends were cut back, 3 bases at V and 5 bases at J, with 16 bases in the middle. Germline V gene lookup returns CDR1 SSHAT and CDR2 FNYEAQ (reference sequence). This CDR3 reads CASSFGGTQRETQYF. The CDR3 DNA is TGTGCCAGCAGCTTTGGCGGGACCCAACGCGAGACCCAGTACTTC.

V gene TRBV7-2 combines with J gene TRBJ2-3; 7 bases map to TRBD2. This CDR3 comprises 16 residues. Trimming at V came to 5 bases and at J to 3 bases, leaving 11 bases not matched to a gene. Looked up from germline, CDR1 is SGHTA and CDR2 is FQGNSA. This CDR3 reads CASSLLLAGKTDTQYF. In DNA, the CDR3 is TGTGCCAGCAGCCTTCTTTTAGCGGGCAAGACAGATACGCAGTATTTT.

The gene calls are TRBV5-5 and TRBJ2-7; 7 positions agree with TRBD1. The trim removed 0 bases at V and 5 bases at J, leaving 5 bases unmatched. The germline V gene encodes CDR1 SGHKS and CDR2 YYEKEE (reference sequence). The CDR3 loop spans 14 amino acids. This chain's CDR3 is CASSLGRTGHEQYF. CDR3 DNA: TGTGCCAGCAGCTTGGGAAGGACAGGCCACGAGCAGTACTTC.

The chain's CDR3 is CASSHTGVGNTIYF. The CDR3 region has the DNA TGTGCCAGCAGCCATACAGGGGTCGGAAACACCATATATTTT. The V call is TRBV5-6, the J call TRBJ1-3; TRBD1 matches at 7 bases. The CDR3 runs to 14 residues. Trimming cost V 4 bases and J 4 bases; bases outside gene matches: 5. CDR1 is SGHDT, CDR2 YYEEEE, per germline. Based on the CDR3 plus reference TRBV5-6 and TRBJ1-3, the full variable domain is DAGVTQSPTHLIKTRGQQVTLRCSPKSGHDTVSWYQQALGQGPQFIFQYYEEEERQRGNFPDRFSGHQFPNYSSELNVNALLLGDSALYLCASSHTGVGNTIYFGEGSWLTVV.

This clone was detected a few times. The CDR3 coding sequence is TGTGCCAGCAGCTTAGGACTAGGTGAGACCCAGTACTTC. Translating it yields CASSLGLGETQYF. The chain employs TRBV5-6 and TRBJ2-5; 7 positions match TRBD2. The germline CDR1 and CDR2 sequences are SGHDT and YYEEEE. This CDR3 is 13 amino acids long. J was trimmed by 5 bases and V by 2 bases; bases with no gene match: 3.

The rearrangement links TRBV9 to TRBJ2-1, with TRBD1 matching 9 bases. Germline lookup yields CDR1 SGDLS and CDR2 YYNGEE. The CDR3 contains 15 residues. V lost 0 bases and J lost 6; bases outside the gene matches: 4. CDR3 DNA sequence: TGTGCCAGCAGCGTAGGTGGGACAGGGATCAATGAGCAGTTCTTC. This gives the protein CASSVGGTGINEQFF. The variable domain in full, completed from reference TRBV9 and TRBJ2-1, reads DSGVTQTPKHLITATGQRVTLRCSPRSGDLSVYWYQQSLDQGLQFLIQYYNGEERAKGNILERFSAQQFPDLHSELNLSSLELGDSALYFCASSVGGTGINEQFFGPGTRLTVL.

The chain is built from TRBV15 and TRBJ1-1, with D possibly being TRBD1 (6 bases). Germline assignment: CDR1 LNHNV and CDR2 YYDKDF (reference sequence). This CDR3 spans 15 amino acids. Trimming removed 6 bases at V and 5 bases at J, with 19 bases between. CDR3 nucleotide sequence: TGTGCCACCAGATACGTCCGGGGACAAGGGACTGAAGCTTTCTTT. Translating gives CATRYVRGQGTEAFF.

J is TRBJ1-2 and V is TRBV5-6, with D tentatively TRBD1 (5 bases). Germline lookup yields CDR1 SGHDT and CDR2 YYEEEE. Trimming stripped 0 bases from V and 2 bases from J, with 14 bases between. The CDR3 length is 16 residues. As DNA, the CDR3 is TGTGCCAGCAGCTTGGATACCAGGGAAAGGAACTATGGCTACACCTTC. Translated, it gives CASSLDTRERNYGYTF.

Worth noting for this clone: A read error may account for a junction end that differs from germline. V gene TRBV2 combines with J gene TRBJ1-2; weak D call: TRBD1 (5 bases). This CDR3 contains 13 residues. Germline V gene lookup returns CDR1 SNHLY and CDR2 FYNNEI. CDR3 DNA: TGTGCCAGCACCTGGACACCGAACTCTGGCTACACCTTC. It translates to CASTWTPNSGYTF. The full variable domain, completed using reference TRBV2 and TRBJ1-2, is EPEVTQTPSHQVTQMGQEVILRCVPISNHLYFYWYRQILGQKVEFLVSFYNNEISEKSEIFDDQFSVERPDGSNFTLKIRSTKLEDSAMYFCASTWTPNSGYTFGSGTRLTVV.

This clone has just one count. The rearrangement joins TRBV18 to TRBJ2-7; TRBD1 agrees at 12 bases. Per the germline V gene, CDR1 is KGHSH and CDR2 is LQKENI. J lost 4 bases, V lost 2 bases, and 6 bases had no gene match. CDR3 length: 16 residues. The CDR3 DNA is TGTGCCAGCTCACCAAGGGGGGACAGGGGGCTATACGAGCAGTACTTC. Amino acids: CASSPRGDRGLYEQYF.

The genes are TRBV5-8 and TRBJ1-1, with 8 nucleotides matching TRBD1. The CDR3 spans 15 residues. Germline CDR1 and CDR2: SGHTS and YDEGEE. With 3 bases clipped from V and 1 base from J, the junction kept 5 bases outside the gene matches. This CDR3 is CASSSRGQGNTEAFF. In DNA, the CDR3 is TGTGCCAGCAGCTCAAGAGGACAGGGGAACACTGAAGCTTTCTTT.

This clone has just a few counts. This sequence joins TRBV30 and TRBJ1-5; D is possibly TRBD1 (5 bases). The CDR3 is 14 amino acids. Germline V gene data show CDR1 as GTSNPN and CDR2 as SVGIG (reference sequence). V lost 4 bases to trimming and J lost 3 bases, with 13 bases between them. The CDR3 here is CAWNLGGNNQPQHF. In DNA form, the CDR3 reads TGTGCCTGGAACTTGGGGGGGAACAATCAGCCCCAGCATTTT.

This sequence joins TRBV25-1 and TRBJ1-1; D not resolved. V lost 3 bases to trimming and J lost 6 bases, with 11 bases between them. The CDR3 consists of 13 residues. From germline, CDR1 is MGHDK and CDR2 SYGVNS. CDR3 residues: CASSDTTPAEAFF. The CDR3 DNA reads as TGTGCCAGCAGTGACACCACCCCAGCTGAAGCTTTCTTT.

The chain has TRBV6-1 and TRBJ1-5; 8 bases are shared with TRBD1. The ends lost 7 bases at V and 0 bases at J; junction bases unmatched: 5. In germline, CDR1 is MNHNS, CDR2 SASEGT. The length of the CDR3 is 15 residues. In DNA, the CDR3 is TGTGCCAGCATCTGGGGACAGGCTAGCAATCAGCCCCAGCATTTT. Translated, it gives CASIWGQASNQPQHF.

The V gene is TRBV5-1, the J gene TRBJ1-1; weak D call: TRBD1 (6 bases). This CDR3 is built from 14 residues. V lost 1 base, J lost 1 base, and 8 bases lay in between. Germline CDR1 and CDR2: SGHRS and YFSETQ. As DNA, the CDR3 is TGCGCCAGCAGCTTGCAACAGGGGAACACTGAAGCTTTCTTT. Residues: CASSLQQGNTEAFF. The variable domain in full, completed from reference TRBV5-1 and TRBJ1-1, reads KAGVTQTPRYLIKTRGQQVTLSCSPISGHRSVSWYQQTPGQGLQFLFEYFSETQRNKGNFPGRFSGRQFSNSRSEMNVSTLELGDSALYLCASSLQQGNTEAFFGQGTRLTVV.

The genes are TRBV19 and TRBJ1-5, with TRBD1 identical over 7 bases. The length of the CDR3 is 15 residues. V was clipped by 5 bases and J by 1 base; unmatched bases: 5. Per the germline V gene, CDR1 is LNHDA and CDR2 is SQIVND (reference sequence). The CDR3 DNA reads as TGTGCCAGTAGTCCAGACAGGGTGAGCAATCAGCCCCAGCATTTT. Its protein is CASSPDRVSNQPQHF.

This clone showed up just once. This sample includes further DNA sequences coding for the same CDR3. The chain employs TRBV6-1 and TRBJ2-5, with 7 bases lining up with TRBD1. Germline lookup yields CDR1 MNHNS and CDR2 SASEGT. The CDR3 has 19 amino acids. V lost 2 bases to trimming and J lost 2 bases; unmatched junction nucleotides: 17. This CDR3 reads CASSEFPGTAGPIQETQYF. CDR3 DNA: TGTGCCAGCAGTGAATTCCCCGGGACAGCAGGACCTATACAAGAGACCCAGTACTTC.

This chain connects TRBV15 to TRBJ1-5, with 7 bases identical to TRBD1. Germline-derived CDR1 and CDR2 are LNHNV and YYDKDF (reference sequence). The CDR3 is 15 residues long. The V segment lost 3 bases and the J segment 9 bases; nucleotides outside the gene matches: 11. CDR3 residues: CATSSGQAAQGPQHF. The CDR3 coding sequence is TGTGCCACCAGCAGTGGACAGGCGGCCCAGGGGCCCCAGCATTTT.